The 20 T cell receptor beta chains given below trace back to one sample, sequenced in a study of cytotoxic CD8 clonotypes in ibrutinib-treated CLL. The repertoire was sequenced with immunoSEQ multiplex PCR; TCRdb's copy has only in-frame clones and lacks some. Altogether approximately 70,000 clones are present, around nine tenths being singletons, with the ten largest covering just over 3%. Sequencing was performed on PBMCs, taken after 12 months of ibrutinib treatment. The source of these receptors is a human donor with chronic lymphocytic leukemia.

This sequence joins TRBV2 and TRBJ1-1; D gene unclear. Germline assignment: CDR1 SNHLY and CDR2 FYNNEI. V was clipped by 1 base and J by 5 bases, with 8 bases between them. The CDR3 is 13 amino acids. This CDR3 is CASSEDFLTEAFF. DNA for the CDR3: TGTGCCAGCAGTGAAGATTTTCTTACTGAAGCTTTCTTT.

The CDR3 protein is CASSYPSGGSDTQYF. In DNA form, the CDR3 reads TGTGCCAGCAGTTACCCTAGCGGGGGATCGGATACGCAGTATTTT. The chain joins TRBV6-7 to TRBJ2-3; 10 nucleotides align to TRBD2. TRBV6-7 is assigned to the ORF class and has an uncertain function. The CDR3 contains 15 residues. Trimming cost V 2 bases and J 6 bases; bases outside gene matches: 5.

The genes are TRBV19 and TRBJ2-3; D is perhaps TRBD2 (7 bases). V gave up 7 bases and J gave up 4 bases, with 12 bases separating them. Germline V lookup: CDR1 LNHDA, CDR2 SQIVND (reference sequence). The CDR3 extends over 13 amino acids. The CDR3 nucleotides are TGTGCCAGTAACGGGGGGCTGTCAGATACGCAGTATTTT. Protein product: CASNGGLSDTQYF.

In this sample, this clone turned up a few times. The chain couples TRBV15 to TRBJ2-2, with 8 bases fitting TRBD2. Germline loops: CDR1 LNHNV, CDR2 YYDKDF (reference sequence). CDR3 length: 18 residues. V lost 5 bases to trimming and J lost 6 bases; unmatched junction nucleotides: 17. For the CDR3, the DNA is TGTGCCACCAGCCTCCGGGGTGTGTCGAGGACTAGCCCCGGGGAGCTGTTTTTT. Its protein is CATSLRGVSRTSPGELFF.

V is TRBV19 and J is TRBJ2-2; the D gene is possibly TRBD1 (5 bases). The CDR3 extends over 17 amino acids. V lost 3 bases to trimming and J lost 0 bases, with 14 bases between them. Germline CDR1 is LNHDA and CDR2 is SQIVND (reference sequence). CDR3 sequence: CASSIRQGVANTGELFF. Written as DNA, the CDR3 is TGTGCCAGTAGTATCAGGCAGGGTGTAGCGAACACCGGGGAGCTGTTTTTT.

The V gene is TRBV4-3, the J gene TRBJ2-6; D may be TRBD1 (5 bases). The length of the CDR3 is 17 residues. Germline V CDR1 and CDR2: LGHNA, YSLEER. Trimming took off 0 bases at V and 2 bases at J, with 11 bases between the two ends. This CDR3 is CASSQDPRAAGANVLTF. CDR3 bases: TGCGCCAGCAGCCAAGATCCCAGGGCTGCTGGGGCCAACGTCCTGACTTTC.

In DNA form, the CDR3 reads TGTGCCTGGAGTGTAAGTAGGTCCGAGCAGTACTTC. It specifies CAWSVSRSEQYF. The chain joins TRBV30 to TRBJ2-7; D not certain. There are 12 residues in the CDR3. Germline V gene sequence: CDR1 GTSNPN, CDR2 SVGIG (reference sequence). Trimming removed 0 bases at V and 6 bases at J, with 9 bases between.

This clone occurred once. V gene TRBV19 combines with J gene TRBJ2-7; TRBD1 matches at 7 bases. This CDR3 has 15 amino acids. Trimming took 4 bases from V and 4 from J; bases not matched to a gene: 10. The germline V gene encodes CDR1 LNHDA and CDR2 SQIVND (reference sequence). Here the CDR3 DNA reads TGTGCCAGTAGTACGAAATACGACAGGGTGTACGAGCAGTACTTC. Translating it yields CASSTKYDRVYEQYF.

V usage is TRBV29-1 and J usage is TRBJ1-5; D remains ambiguous. The V end was cut by 7 bases, the J end by 0 bases, with 10 bases between. This CDR3 is built from 13 residues. Germline V gene data show CDR1 as SQVTM and CDR2 as ANQGSEA. DNA for the CDR3: TGCAGCGCCAGCGAAAATAGCAATCAGCCCCAGCATTTT. It encodes CSASENSNQPQHF.

The chain combines TRBV29-1 with TRBJ1-2; tentative D call: TRBD1 (6 bases). Trimming left V 6 bases short and J 3 bases short, with 14 bases between. The V gene's germline CDR1 is SQVTM and CDR2 ANQGSEA. This CDR3 is 13 amino acids long. CDR3 nucleotides: TGCAGCGTCGCTGCCCCAGGGGACTATGGCTACACCTTC. Translating it yields CSVAAPGDYGYTF.

The rearrangement links TRBV9 to TRBJ1-2; D gene uncertain. In germline, CDR1 is SGDLS, CDR2 YYNGEE. CDR3 size: 14 residues. The V gene lost 3 bases and the J gene lost 2 bases, with 11 bases spanning the gap. The DNA for the CDR3 is TGTGCCAGCAGCGCCCCAGGCAGGAACTATGGCTACACCTTC. This encodes CASSAPGRNYGYTF.

This clone has a single count. The V and J genes are TRBV30 and TRBJ2-3; 10 bases match TRBD1. CDR3 size: 15 residues. V shed 1 base and J 1 base; nucleotides not matched to a gene: 2. Germline CDR1 GTSNPN, CDR2 SVGIG (reference sequence). The CDR3 reads CAWSGGTGGTDTQYF. The CDR3 bases are TGTGCCTGGAGTGGTGGGACAGGGGGCACAGATACGCAGTATTTT.

J is TRBJ1-2 and V is TRBV19; D uncertain. CDR1 LNHDA and CDR2 SQIVND come from the germline V gene (reference sequence). The CDR3 is made up of 14 amino acids. Deletions cut 3 bases from V and 6 bases from J, with 14 bases between. As DNA, the CDR3 is TGTGCCAGTAGTATGGGGTATTCCCCTAATGGCTACACCTTC. This translates into CASSMGYSPNGYTF.

V usage is TRBV7-2 and J usage is TRBJ2-7; D is unresolved. The CDR3 is 12 amino acids. Germline V gene sequence: CDR1 SGHTA, CDR2 FQGNSA. Deletions cut 4 bases from V and 7 bases from J, with 11 bases between. Here the CDR3 reads CASSSLTWEQYF. The DNA of the CDR3 is TGTGCCAGCAGCTCCCTAACTTGGGAGCAGTACTTC.

The chain is built from TRBV6-5 and TRBJ2-7, with D perhaps TRBD1 (6 bases). Germline V gene sequence: CDR1 MNHEY, CDR2 SVGAGI. Trimming removed 5 bases from V and 0 bases from J, with 14 bases in between. The CDR3 totals 15 residues. The CDR3 loop reads CASSRGWQSSYEQYF. CDR3 DNA: TGTGCCAGCAGTAGGGGGTGGCAGAGCTCCTACGAGCAGTACTTC.

This clone was detected only once. The chain employs TRBV27 and TRBJ2-1, with TRBD2 identical over 7 bases. V gave up 3 bases and J gave up 7 bases; unmatched junction bases: 12. CDR1 and CDR2 (germline): MNHEY, SMNVEV (reference sequence). The CDR3 has 16 residues. CDR3 nucleotide sequence: TGTGCCAGCAGTTTTGCCTGGCGGGAGTTTACGAATGAGCAGTTCTTC. Its translation: CASSFAWREFTNEQFF.

The chain couples TRBV21-1 to TRBJ2-5; the table calls TRBD1, which could not be checked here. TRBV21-1 is noted as a pseudogene. The CDR3 length is 12 residues. In DNA form, the CDR3 reads TGTGCCAGCAGCGACAGGGTGGAGACCCAGTACTTC. This sequence encodes CASSDRVETQYF.

The V call is TRBV5-4, the J call TRBJ1-2, with 11 positions matching TRBD1. The V and J ends lost 3 bases and 4 bases, in that order; junction bases with no gene match: 8. This CDR3 is built from 16 residues. CDR1 and CDR2 from the germline V gene are SGHNT and YYREEE (reference sequence). CDR3: CASSSKTGTGGYGYTF. The CDR3 DNA is TGTGCCAGCAGCTCTAAAACCGGGACAGGGGGCTATGGCTACACCTTC.

The chain couples TRBV7-7 to TRBJ2-5; 9 positions agree with TRBD2. The CDR3 is made up of 14 amino acids. J gave up 5 bases and V 0 bases, and 1 base lay outside the gene matches. Per the germline V gene, CDR1 is SSHAT and CDR2 is FNYEAQ (reference sequence). The DNA for the CDR3 is TGTGCCAGCAGCTTAGCGGGGACTAGCGAGACCCAGTACTTC. Its protein product is CASSLAGTSETQYF.

The chain carries TRBV30 and TRBJ1-1; D unresolved. V was cut by 2 bases and J by 1 base, with 11 bases left in between. The CDR3 length is 14 residues. Per the germline V gene, CDR1 is GTSNPN and CDR2 is SVGIG (reference sequence). DNA for the CDR3: TGTGCCTGGAGTTTAGGCACACCGAACACTGAAGCTTTCTTT. Protein sequence: CAWSLGTPNTEAFF. Drawing the rest from reference TRBV30 and TRBJ1-1, the complete variable domain is SQTIHQWPATLVQPVGSPLSLECTVEGTSNPNLYWYRQAAGRGLQLLFYSVGIGQISSEVPQNLSASRPQDRQFILSSKKLLLSDSGFYLCAWSLGTPNTEAFFGQGTRLTVV.